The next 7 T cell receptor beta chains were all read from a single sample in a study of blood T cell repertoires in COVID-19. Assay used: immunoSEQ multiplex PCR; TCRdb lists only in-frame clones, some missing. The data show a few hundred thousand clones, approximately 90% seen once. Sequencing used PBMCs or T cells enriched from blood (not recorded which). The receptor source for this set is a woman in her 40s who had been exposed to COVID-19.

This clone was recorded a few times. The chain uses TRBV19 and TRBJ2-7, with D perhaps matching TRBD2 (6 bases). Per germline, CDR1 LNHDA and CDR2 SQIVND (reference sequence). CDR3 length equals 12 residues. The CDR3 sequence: CGTASENYEQYF. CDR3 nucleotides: TGTGGTACGGCTAGCGAGAACTACGAGCAGTACTTC.

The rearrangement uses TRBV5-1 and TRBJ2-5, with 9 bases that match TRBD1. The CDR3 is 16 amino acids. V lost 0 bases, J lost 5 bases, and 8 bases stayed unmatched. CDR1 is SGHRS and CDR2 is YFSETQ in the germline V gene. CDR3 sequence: CASSLGGTGPRETQYF. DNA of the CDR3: TGCGCCAGCAGCTTGGGGGGGACAGGGCCTCGGGAGACCCAGTACTTC.

CDR3 region: CASSDFPGQPQHF. The CDR3 bases are TGTGCCAGCAGTGATTTTCCGGGTCAGCCCCAGCATTTT. The chain links TRBV2 to TRBJ1-5; no definite D call. This CDR3 spans 13 amino acids. The V end lost 3 bases, the J end lost 6 bases, and 9 bases lay between the germline ends. CDR1 is SNHLY, CDR2 FYNNEI, per germline.

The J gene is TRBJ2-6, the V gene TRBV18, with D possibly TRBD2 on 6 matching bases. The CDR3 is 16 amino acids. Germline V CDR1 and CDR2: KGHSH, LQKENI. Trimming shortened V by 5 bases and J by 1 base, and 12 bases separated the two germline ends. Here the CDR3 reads CASSSSAGSGANVLTF. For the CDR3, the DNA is TGTGCCAGCTCATCCTCGGCGGGGTCTGGGGCCAACGTCCTGACTTTC.

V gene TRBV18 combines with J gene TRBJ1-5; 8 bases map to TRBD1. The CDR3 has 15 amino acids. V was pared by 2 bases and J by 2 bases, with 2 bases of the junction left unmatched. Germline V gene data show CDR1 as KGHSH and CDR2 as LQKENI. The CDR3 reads CASSPSGGGNQPQHF. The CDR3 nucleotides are TGTGCCAGCTCACCATCAGGGGGCGGCAATCAGCCCCAGCATTTT.

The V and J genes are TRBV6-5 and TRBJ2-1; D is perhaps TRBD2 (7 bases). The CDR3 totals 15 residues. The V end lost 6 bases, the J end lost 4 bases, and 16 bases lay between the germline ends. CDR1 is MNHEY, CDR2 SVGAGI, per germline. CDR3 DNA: TGTGCCAGCAGCCCCTCGCGGGGGCGTTACAATGAGCAGTTCTTC. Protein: CASSPSRGRYNEQFF.

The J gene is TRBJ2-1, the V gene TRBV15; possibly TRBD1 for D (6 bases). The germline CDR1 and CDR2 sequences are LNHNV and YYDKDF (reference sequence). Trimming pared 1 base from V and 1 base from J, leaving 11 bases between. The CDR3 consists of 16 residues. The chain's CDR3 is CATSRGAGASYNEQFF. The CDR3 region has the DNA TGTGCCACCAGCAGAGGGGCAGGGGCGTCCTACAATGAGCAGTTCTTC.